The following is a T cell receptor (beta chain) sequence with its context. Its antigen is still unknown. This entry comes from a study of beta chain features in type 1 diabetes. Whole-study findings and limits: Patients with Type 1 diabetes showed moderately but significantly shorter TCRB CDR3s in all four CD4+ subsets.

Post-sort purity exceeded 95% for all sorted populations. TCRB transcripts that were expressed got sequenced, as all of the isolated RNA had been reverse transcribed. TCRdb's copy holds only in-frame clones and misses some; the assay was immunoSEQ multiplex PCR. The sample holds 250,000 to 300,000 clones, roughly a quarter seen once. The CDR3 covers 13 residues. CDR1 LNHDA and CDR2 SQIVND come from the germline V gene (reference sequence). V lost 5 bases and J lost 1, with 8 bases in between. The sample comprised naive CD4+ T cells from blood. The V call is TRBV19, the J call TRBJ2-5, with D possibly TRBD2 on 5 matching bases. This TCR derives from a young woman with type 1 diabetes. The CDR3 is CASSRGIQETQYF. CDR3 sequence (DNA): TGTGCCAGTAGTCGGGGAATCCAAGAGACCCAGTACTTC. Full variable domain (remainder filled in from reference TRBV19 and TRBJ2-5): DGGITQSPKYLFRKEGQNVTLSCEQNLNHDAMYWYRQDPGQGLRLIYYSQIVNDFQKGDIAEGYSVSREKKESFPLTVTSAQKNPTAFYLCASSRGIQETQYFGPGTRLLVL.